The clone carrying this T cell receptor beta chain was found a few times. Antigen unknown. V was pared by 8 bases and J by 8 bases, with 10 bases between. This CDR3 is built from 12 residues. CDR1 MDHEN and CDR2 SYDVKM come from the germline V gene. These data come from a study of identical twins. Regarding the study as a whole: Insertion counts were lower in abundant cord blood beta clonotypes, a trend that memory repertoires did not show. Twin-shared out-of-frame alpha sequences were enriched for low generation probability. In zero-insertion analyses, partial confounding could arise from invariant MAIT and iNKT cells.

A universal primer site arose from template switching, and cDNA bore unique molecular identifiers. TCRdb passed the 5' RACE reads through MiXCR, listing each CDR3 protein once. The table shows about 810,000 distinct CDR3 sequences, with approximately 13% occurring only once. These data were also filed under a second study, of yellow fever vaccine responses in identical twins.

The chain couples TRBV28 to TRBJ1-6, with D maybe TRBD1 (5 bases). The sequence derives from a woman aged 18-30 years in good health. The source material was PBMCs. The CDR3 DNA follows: TGTGCCAGCTATTCGGGGGATTCACCCCTCCACTTT. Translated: CASYSGDSPLHF.